Listed here are 5 T cell receptor beta chains from one sample, sequenced in a study of cytomegalovirus exposure and HLA in healthy donors. PCR was performed using 60 Vbeta and 13 Jbeta primers. TCRdb's table, derived via immunoSEQ multiplex PCR, lists solely in-frame clones and lacks some. The repertoire includes about 180,000 clones, more than 75% of them detected once, and around 2.3% sits in the top ten. The sequencing sample was made of PBMCs. The receptors stem from a young woman in good health and CMV-seropositive.

The count of this clone is one. V is TRBV5-1 and J is TRBJ2-5; TRBD2 matches at 7 bases. The tail of the sequence fits TRBJ2-7 better, so the J call may be wrong. Germline lookup yields CDR1 SGHRS and CDR2 YFSETQ. This CDR3 comprises 16 residues. The CDR3 is CASSSGGRGITYEQYF. In DNA, the CDR3 is TGCGCCAGCAGCTCGGGGGGTCGCGGGATAACCTACGAGCAGTACTTC.

The chain employs TRBV5-4 and TRBJ2-5; D may be TRBD2 (7 bases). CDR1 is SGHNT and CDR2 is YYREEE in the germline V gene (reference sequence). The V and J ends lost 3 bases and 5 bases respectively, with 11 bases between them. The CDR3 covers 13 residues. CDR3 amino acids: CASSSQGGETQYF. The CDR3 DNA is TGTGCCAGCAGCTCACAGGGAGGGGAGACCCAGTACTTC.

CDR3 sequence: CASSQRQGPVGDEQYF. The CDR3 region has the DNA TGTGCCAGCAGCCAGAGACAGGGACCTGTAGGGGACGAGCAGTACTTC. J is TRBJ2-7 and V is TRBV6-6; 7 bases are a match to TRBD1. The CDR3 is made up of 16 amino acids. V lost 6 bases and J lost 5; bases outside the gene matches: 16. The germline CDR1 and CDR2 sequences are MNHNY and SVGAGI (reference sequence).

The V call is TRBV5-1, the J call TRBJ2-5; TRBD2 agrees at 15 bases. The V gene end was trimmed by 0 bases and the J gene end by 3 bases; junction bases not matched to a gene: 0. From germline, CDR1 is SGHRS and CDR2 YFSETQ. The CDR3 contains 16 residues. In nucleotides, the CDR3 is TGCGCCAGCAGCTTGGGGACTAGCGGGGGGGAAGAGACCCAGTACTTC. It yields the protein CASSLGTSGGEETQYF.

This chain uses TRBV18 with TRBJ1-5; TRBD1 might be the D (6 bases). The CDR3 runs 19 residues. The V gene lost 2 bases and the J gene lost 2 bases, with 22 bases spanning the gap. Germline CDR1 is KGHSH and CDR2 is LQKENI. The CDR3 sequence: CASSPTTIGGGRGNQPQHF. CDR3 coding DNA: TGTGCCAGCTCACCAACCACAATTGGGGGCGGGAGGGGCAATCAGCCCCAGCATTTT.